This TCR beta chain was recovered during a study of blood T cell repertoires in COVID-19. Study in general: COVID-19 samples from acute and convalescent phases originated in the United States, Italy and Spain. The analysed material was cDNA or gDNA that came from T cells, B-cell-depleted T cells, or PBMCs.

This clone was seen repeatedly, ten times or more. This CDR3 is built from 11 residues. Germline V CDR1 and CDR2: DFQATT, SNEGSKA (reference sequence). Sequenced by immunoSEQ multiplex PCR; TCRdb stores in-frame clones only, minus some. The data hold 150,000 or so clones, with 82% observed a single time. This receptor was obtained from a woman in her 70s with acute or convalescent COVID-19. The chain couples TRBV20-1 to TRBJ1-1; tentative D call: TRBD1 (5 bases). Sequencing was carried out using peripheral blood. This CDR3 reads CSNQGFTEAFF. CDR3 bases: TGCAGCAATCAGGGATTCACTGAAGCTTTCTTT.